One and the same sample provided the 17 T cell receptor beta chains below, sequenced in a study of control samples from healthy donors and cancer patients. Sequenced by immunoSEQ multiplex PCR; TCRdb stores in-frame clones only, minus some. The table lists roughly 130,000 clones, roughly nine tenths of them singletons. The sequenced sample was blood. The receptors originated from a woman aged 25 to 39 in good health.

V usage is TRBV5-6 and J usage is TRBJ2-1; 8 bases match TRBD1. Trimming removed 4 bases from V and 10 bases from J; junction bases left unmatched: 16. CDR3 size: 16 residues. Germline CDR1 SGHDT, CDR2 YYEEEE. The DNA for the CDR3 is TGTGCCAGCAGCGTAGACAGGGGTAGATTGATCGGGGAGCAGTTCTTC. Translation gives CASSVDRGRLIGEQFF.

The genes are TRBV19 and TRBJ1-1; tentative D call: TRBD1 (6 bases). Deletions cut 2 bases from V and 5 bases from J, with 12 bases between. Germline V gene lookup returns CDR1 LNHDA and CDR2 SQIVND (reference sequence). This CDR3 region has 14 residues. This chain's CDR3 is CASSIQGSGTEAFF. In nucleotides, the CDR3 is TGTGCCAGTAGTATACAGGGGAGCGGTACTGAAGCTTTCTTT.

This rearrangement joins TRBV7-7 to TRBJ2-2; D is possibly TRBD1 or TRBD2 (5 bases each). The CDR3 is 16 amino acids. CDR1 and CDR2 (germline): SSHAT, FNYEAQ (reference sequence). The ends were cut back, 1 base at V and 4 bases at J, with 13 bases in the middle. The CDR3 bases are TGTGCCAGCAGCTTAGATCCGGGGCATGGCACCGGGGAGCTGTTTTTT. As protein: CASSLDPGHGTGELFF.

The genes are TRBV11-2 and TRBJ2-3; no clear D gene. Trimming took off 3 bases at V and 4 bases at J, with 2 bases between the two ends. The germline V gene has CDR1 SGHAT and CDR2 FQNNGV. The CDR3 is 11 amino acids. CDR3 sequence reads: CASSFPDTQYF. The CDR3 nucleotides are TGTGCCAGCAGCTTTCCAGATACGCAGTATTTT.

This rearrangement joins TRBV18 to TRBJ1-2, with a weak D call TRBD1 (6 bases). V was trimmed by 3 bases and J by 1 base, leaving 12 bases between them. The CDR3 has 15 residues. Germline V CDR1 and CDR2: KGHSH, LQKENI. DNA of the CDR3: TGTGCCAGCTCACCTTACAGGGAAGATAACTATGGCTACACCTTC. Translation gives CASSPYREDNYGYTF.

The rearrangement uses TRBV7-8 and TRBJ1-1; D is undetermined. V was clipped by 3 bases and J by 3 bases, with 5 bases between them. The V gene's germline CDR1 is SGHVS and CDR2 FQNEAQ. The CDR3 contains 12 residues. CDR3 in amino acids: CASSFRYTEAFF. The CDR3 DNA follows: TGTGCCAGCAGCTTTAGGTACACTGAAGCTTTCTTT.

This clone showed up just once. The rearrangement links TRBV27 to TRBJ2-1, with 10 bases that match TRBD2. J gave up 6 bases and V 5 bases, and 13 bases lay outside the gene matches. The V gene's germline CDR1 is MNHEY and CDR2 SMNVEV (reference sequence). This CDR3 comprises 17 residues. The CDR3 sequence is CASSRPSSAGGGNEQFF. DNA of the CDR3: TGTGCCAGCAGTCGACCAAGTTCAGCGGGGGGGGGCAATGAGCAGTTCTTC.

V and J are TRBV24-1 and TRBJ2-1; TRBD2 is a possible D gene (5 bases). Trimming took off 5 bases at V and 8 bases at J, with 12 bases between the two ends. Germline assignment: CDR1 KGHDR and CDR2 SFDVKD. This CDR3 region has 13 residues. The CDR3 spells CATSGVPGDEQFF. CDR3 sequence (DNA): TGTGCCACCAGTGGGGTACCCGGGGATGAGCAGTTCTTC.

Comments on this clone: The junction differs from germline at one of its ends, possibly a read error. This chain joins TRBV10-3 and TRBJ2-3; D is ambiguous. This CDR3 comprises 12 residues. The germline V gene encodes CDR1 ENHRY and CDR2 SYGVKD. CDR3 nucleotides: TGTGCCGTCAGTAGGCGCACAGATACGCAGTATTTT. Amino acids: CAVSRRTDTQYF.

This chain connects TRBV30 to TRBJ1-1, with 8 bases fitting TRBD1. From germline, CDR1 is GTSNPN and CDR2 SVGIG (reference sequence). V was clipped by 3 bases and J by 4 bases; unmatched bases: 7. This CDR3 spans 14 amino acids. Written as DNA, the CDR3 is TGTGCCTGGAGACCAGGGGGCAAGGGCACTGAAGCTTTCTTT. Its protein is CAWRPGGKGTEAFF.

The sample holds one count of this clone. The chain uses TRBV7-8 and TRBJ1-2, with D possibly matching TRBD1 (5 bases). V lost 3 bases to trimming and J lost 4 bases, with 9 bases between them. Germline values: CDR1 SGHVS, CDR2 FQNEAQ. The CDR3 runs to 13 residues. The chain's CDR3 is CASSLGLSYGYTF. CDR3 nucleotides: TGTGCCAGCAGCTTGGGACTGAGCTATGGCTACACCTTC.

This chain uses TRBV18 with TRBJ1-5; D is ambiguous. V was shortened by 3 bases and J by 1 base, with 13 bases between the two germline ends. CDR3 length equals 16 residues. Germline loops: CDR1 KGHSH, CDR2 LQKENI. Here the CDR3 reads CASSPQPPGSNQPQHF. DNA of the CDR3: TGTGCCAGCTCACCCCAACCGCCTGGAAGCAATCAGCCCCAGCATTTT.

V and J are TRBV4-2 and TRBJ2-2, with a tentative D call TRBD1 (5 bases). CDR1 LGHNA and CDR2 YNFKEQ come from the germline V gene. V lost 1 base and J lost 3, with 21 bases in between. The CDR3 sequence is 19 residues long. CDR3 nucleotide sequence: TGTGCCAGCAGCCAAGCAAAGCCGGGCCAAGGGGAAGACACCGGGGAGCTGTTTTTT. It yields the protein CASSQAKPGQGEDTGELFF.

This chain links TRBV5-1 with TRBJ1-3; D is perhaps TRBD1 (6 bases). V lost 4 bases and J 0 bases, leaving 17 bases between the germline ends. CDR3 length: 17 residues. The V gene's germline CDR1 is SGHRS and CDR2 YFSETQ. The CDR3 DNA is TGCGCCAGCAGCACGGTGGGGGACATCTACTCTGGAAACACCATATATTTT. This encodes CASSTVGDIYSGNTIYF. Full variable domain (missing parts from reference TRBV5-1 and TRBJ1-3): KAGVTQTPRYLIKTRGQQVTLSCSPISGHRSVSWYQQTPGQGLQFLFEYFSETQRNKGNFPGRFSGRQFSNSRSEMNVSTLELGDSALYLCASSTVGDIYSGNTIYFGEGSWLTVV.

Of note for this clone: Other DNA sequences in this specimen translate into the identical CDR3. The V call is TRBV3-1 (or the pseudogene TRBV3-2), the J call TRBJ1-3; D is ambiguous. Per germline, CDR1 LGHDT and CDR2 YNNKEL (reference sequence). The CDR3 has 14 amino acids. Trimming removed 2 bases from V and 0 bases from J, with 5 bases in between. CDR3 sequence (DNA): TGTGCCAGCAGCCAACCGAGCTCTGGAAACACCATATATTTT. It translates to CASSQPSSGNTIYF.

The gene calls are TRBV28 and TRBJ2-7; TRBD2 might be the D (5 bases). The V and J ends lost 5 bases and 4 bases respectively, with 15 bases between them. This CDR3 has 14 residues. The germline V gene encodes CDR1 MDHEN and CDR2 SYDVKM. CDR3 nucleotides: TGTGCCAGCAGTCCCCCGGGGAAGGGATACGAGCAGTACTTC. Protein: CASSPPGKGYEQYF.

The chain couples TRBV2 to TRBJ2-2, with no clear D. This CDR3 has 14 residues. The V and J ends lost 4 bases and 0 bases respectively, with 6 bases between them. Germline V gene sequence: CDR1 SNHLY, CDR2 FYNNEI. CDR3 in DNA: TGTGCCAGCAGTGCTCTTTCGAACACCGGGGAGCTGTTTTTT. Translated, it gives CASSALSNTGELFF.